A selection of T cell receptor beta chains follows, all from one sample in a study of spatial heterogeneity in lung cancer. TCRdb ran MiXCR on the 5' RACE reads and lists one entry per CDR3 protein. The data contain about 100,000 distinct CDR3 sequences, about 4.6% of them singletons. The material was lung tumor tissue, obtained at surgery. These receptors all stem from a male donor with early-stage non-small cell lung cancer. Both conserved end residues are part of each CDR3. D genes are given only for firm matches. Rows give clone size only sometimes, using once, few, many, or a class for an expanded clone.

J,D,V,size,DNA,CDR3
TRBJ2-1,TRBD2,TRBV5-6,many,TGTGCCAGCAGTTCGATGCTAGCGGGAAAGAGTAGTTACAATGAGCAGTTCTTC,CASSSMLAGKSSYNEQFF
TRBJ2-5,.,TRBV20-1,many,TGCAGTGCAAAGTGGGGCACCGAAGGGACCCAGTACTTC,CSAKWGTEGTQYF
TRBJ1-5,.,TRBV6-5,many,TGTGCCAGCCATCCGTCTCAGCCCCAGCATTTT,CASHPSQPQHF
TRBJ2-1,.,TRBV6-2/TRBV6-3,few,TGTGCCAGCAGTTTAACTAATTGGGGACTGAGGAATGAGCAGTTCTTC,CASSLTNWGLRNEQFF
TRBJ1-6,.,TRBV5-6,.,TGTGCCAGCAGCCACCGGGATTCACCCCTCCACTTT,CASSHRDSPLHF
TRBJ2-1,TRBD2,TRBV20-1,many,TGCAGTGCTAGGAGAGCGGGAGAATTTACTGAGCAGTTCTTC,CSARRAGEFTEQFF
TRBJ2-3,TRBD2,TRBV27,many,TGTGCCAGCAGAGCTAGCGGGACGGATACGCAGTATTTT,CASRASGTDTQYF
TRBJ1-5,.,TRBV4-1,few,TGCGCCAGCAGCCAAGGCGTAGGTGGGCCCCAGCATTTT,CASSQGVGGPQHF
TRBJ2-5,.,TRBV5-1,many,TGCGCCAGCAGCTTGGGACCCTTAGAAGAGACCCAGTACTTC,CASSLGPLEETQYF
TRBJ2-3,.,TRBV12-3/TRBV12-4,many,TGTGCCAGCAGCTCAGGGGCAGATACGCAGTATTTT,CASSSGADTQYF
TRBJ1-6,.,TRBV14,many,TGTGCCAGCAGCCTCTCACCCCTCCACTTT,CASSLSPLHF
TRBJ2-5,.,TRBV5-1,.,TGCGCCAGCAGCGCACAGGTGGAGACCCAGTACTTC,CASSAQVETQYF
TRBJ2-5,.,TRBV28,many,TGTGCCAGCGGGTTAAAGTACCAAGAGACCCAGTACTTC,CASGLKYQETQYF
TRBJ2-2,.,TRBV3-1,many,TGTGCCAGCAGCCACCTGGACGGGGAGCTGTTTTTT,CASSHLDGELFF
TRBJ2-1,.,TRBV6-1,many,TGTGCCAGCAGTCTGACCACAGGGAGTGTGGCCAATGAGCAGTTCTTC,CASSLTTGSVANEQFF
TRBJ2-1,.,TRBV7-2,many,TGTGCCAGCAGCTTAGACTCACAAAATGAGCAGTTCTTC,CASSLDSQNEQFF
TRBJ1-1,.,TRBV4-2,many,TGTGCCAGCAGCCAAGGGACTAGATTGAACACTGAAGCTTTCTTT,CASSQGTRLNTEAFF
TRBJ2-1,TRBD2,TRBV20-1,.,TGCAGTGCAGTAGCGGGAGGGCCTGGCAATGAGCAGTTCTTC,CSAVAGGPGNEQFF
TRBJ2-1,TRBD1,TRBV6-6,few,TGTGCCAGCAGCCCCGGGACAGGGGTGGGCGAGCAGTTCTTC,CASSPGTGVGEQFF
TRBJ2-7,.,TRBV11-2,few,TGTGCCAGCAGCTTACTGAGCAACTACGAGCAGTACTTC,CASSLLSNYEQYF
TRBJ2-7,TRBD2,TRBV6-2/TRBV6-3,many,TGTGCCAGCAGTCAGATGGGAGGGTACGAGCAGTACTTC,CASSQMGGYEQYF
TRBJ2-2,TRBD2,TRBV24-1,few,TGTGCCATTGGGACTAGCGGGACCAACACCGGGGAGCTGTTTTTT,CAIGTSGTNTGELFF
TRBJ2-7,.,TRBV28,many,TGTGCCACCCAGCGGGTTTACGAGCAGTACTTC,CATQRVYEQYF
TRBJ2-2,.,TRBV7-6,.,TGTGCCAGCAGCTTGGGAAGGACCACCGGGGAGCTGTTTTTT,CASSLGRTTGELFF
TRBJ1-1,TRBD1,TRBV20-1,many,TGCAGTGCTAGTTTTTGGACGCCCACAGGGGAGCAAACTGAAGCTTTCTTT,CSASFWTPTGEQTEAFF
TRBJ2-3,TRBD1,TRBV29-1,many,TGCAGCGTTCGACGGGGGACAGGGGGCGAAGATACGCAGTATTTT,CSVRRGTGGEDTQYF
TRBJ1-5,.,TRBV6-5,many,TGTGCCAGCAGTTCGGGCGATCAGCCCCAGCATTTT,CASSSGDQPQHF
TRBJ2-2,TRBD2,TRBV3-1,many,TGTGCCAGCAGCCCTAGCGGGAGCAGACCCTACACCGGGGAGCTGTTTTTT,CASSPSGSRPYTGELFF
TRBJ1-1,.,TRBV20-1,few,TGCAGTGCTCTCCAGGGGTTCGCGAACACTGAAGCTTTCTTT,CSALQGFANTEAFF
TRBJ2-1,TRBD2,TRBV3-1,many,TGTGCCAGCAGCCTGGATGGCGGGAGGGTCGATGAGCAGTTCTTC,CASSLDGGRVDEQFF
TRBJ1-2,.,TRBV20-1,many,TGCAGTGCTAGAGTGGGTCGGGTAAACTATGGCTACACCTTC,CSARVGRVNYGYTF
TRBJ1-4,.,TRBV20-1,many,TGCAGTGCTAGGATTCAGGGTGGCGAACTGTTTTTT,CSARIQGGELFF
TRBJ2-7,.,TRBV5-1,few,TGCGCCAGCGGCCACGGGACACCCTACGAGCAGTACTTC,CASGHGTPYEQYF
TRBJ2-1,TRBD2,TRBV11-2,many,TGTGCCAGCAGCTTAATGGCTAGCGGGAGCAATGAGCAGTTCTTC,CASSLMASGSNEQFF
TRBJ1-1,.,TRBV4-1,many,TGCGCCAGCAGCCAAGATCCCCGACTCCCGAACACTGAAGCTTTCTTT,CASSQDPRLPNTEAFF
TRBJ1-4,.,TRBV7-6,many,TGTGCCAGCAGCCCCCTGGTTACGCTTAATGAAAAACTGTTTTTT,CASSPLVTLNEKLFF
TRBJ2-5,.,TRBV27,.,TGTGCCAGCGGGGGCTTGGGGGAGACCCAGTACTTC,CASGGLGETQYF
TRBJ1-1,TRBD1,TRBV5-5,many,TGTGCCAGCAGCCCCCTCCGGGACAGAGACACTGAAGCTTTCTTT,CASSPLRDRDTEAFF
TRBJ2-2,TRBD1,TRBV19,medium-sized,TGTGCCAGTAGTATTAGGACAGGGTCGGTCACCGGGGAGCTGTTTTTT,CASSIRTGSVTGELFF
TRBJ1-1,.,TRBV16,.,TGTGCCAGCAGCCAATCAGGCGGGAACACTGGAGCTTTCTTT,CASSQSGGNTGAFF
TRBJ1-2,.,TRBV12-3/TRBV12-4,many,TGTGCCAGCAGTGGGGACAACTATGGCTACACCTTC,CASSGDNYGYTF
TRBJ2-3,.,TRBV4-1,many,TGCGCCAGCAGCCAAGTCACAGGGAGCACAGATACGCAGTATTTT,CASSQVTGSTDTQYF
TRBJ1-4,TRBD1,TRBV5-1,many,TGCGCCAGCAGCTCCGGACAGGGCTCCTCTGAAAAACTGTTTTTT,CASSSGQGSSEKLFF
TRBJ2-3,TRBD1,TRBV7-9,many,TGTGCCAGCAGCTTAGCCAGGACAGGCCCCACAGATACGCAGTATTTT,CASSLARTGPTDTQYF
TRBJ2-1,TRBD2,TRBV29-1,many,TGCAGCGTAGCGGGGGACTGGCTACAGGAGCAGTTCTTC,CSVAGDWLQEQFF
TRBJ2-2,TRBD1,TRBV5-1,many,TGCGCCAGCTATGGGACAGGGCCGAGCACCGGGGAGCTGTTTTTT,CASYGTGPSTGELFF
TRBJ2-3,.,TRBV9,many,TGTGCCAGCAGCGTAGGGGGGGATGCAGATACGCAGTATTTT,CASSVGGDADTQYF
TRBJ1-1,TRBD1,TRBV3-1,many,TGTGCCAGCAGTTATGGGACAGCTAACACTGAAGCTTTCTTT,CASSYGTANTEAFF
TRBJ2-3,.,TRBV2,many,TGTGCCAGCAGTGAATGGGTCGGGTCCCAGAGGACGCAGTATTTT,CASSEWVGSQRTQYF
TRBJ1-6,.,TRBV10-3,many,TGTGCCATCAGTGAGGTGCCGGGCACCCTCCACTTT,CAISEVPGTLHF
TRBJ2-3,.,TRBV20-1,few,TGCAGTGCCCTTGGACTGGGCGAGACGCAGTATTTT,CSALGLGETQYF
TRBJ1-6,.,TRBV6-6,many,TGTGCCAGCAAGGCCAGCTCCTATAATTCACCCCTCCACTTT,CASKASSYNSPLHF
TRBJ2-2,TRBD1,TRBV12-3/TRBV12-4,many,TGTGCCAGCGGACAGGGAAACACCGGGGAGCTGTTTTTT,CASGQGNTGELFF
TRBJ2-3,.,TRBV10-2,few,TGCGCCACCACCTTCGGGGTGACAGATACGCAGTATTTT,CATTFGVTDTQYF
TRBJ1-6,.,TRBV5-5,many,TGTGCCAGCAGCTTGGACGTGTGGGACTCCTATAATTCACCCCTCCACTTT,CASSLDVWDSYNSPLHF
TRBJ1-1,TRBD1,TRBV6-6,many,TGTGCCAGCAGTTCTCACGACAGGGCGGCTGAAGCTTTCTTT,CASSSHDRAAEAFF
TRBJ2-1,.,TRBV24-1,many,TGTGCCACCAGTTGGGGGAATGAGCAGTTCTTC,CATSWGNEQFF
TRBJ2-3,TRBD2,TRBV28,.,TGTGCCAGCAGTTTATTTCCGGCGGGAGGGAAAGATACGCAGTATTTT,CASSLFPAGGKDTQYF